What follows are 24 T cell receptor beta chains derived from one specimen sequenced in a study of shared clonotypes between healthy human individuals. TCRdb's copy holds only in-frame clones and misses some; the assay was immunoSEQ multiplex PCR. The sample lists about 1,900,000 clones, about 94% seen once, with 1% to 1.5% in the top ten. Terminally differentiated effector memory CD45RA+ cells were left out of the naive CD8 fraction, which was CD45RO-negative and positively selected for CCR7. The sequenced material came from naive CD8+ T cells sorted from blood. The receptors were sampled from a young man in good health.

DNA of the CDR3: TGTGCCAGCAGTTTAGGTAGCGGGGGAGTAGGAGAGACCCAGTACTTC. Translated: CASSLGSGGVGETQYF. This chain uses TRBV27 with TRBJ2-5, with TRBD2 matching 9 bases. Looked up from germline, CDR1 is MNHEY and CDR2 is SMNVEV (reference sequence). V dropped 2 bases and J dropped 4; count of bases not matched to a gene: 8. The CDR3 extends over 16 amino acids.

J is TRBJ2-7 and V is TRBV23-1, with TRBD2 identical over 8 bases. TRBV23-1 is reported as an ORF; its role is uncertain. V dropped 3 bases and J dropped 8; count of bases not matched to a gene: 12. This CDR3 is 15 amino acids long. CDR3 sequence reads: CASSHHRSGTSQQYF. In DNA form, the CDR3 reads TGCGCCAGCAGTCACCACAGAAGTGGGACTAGTCAGCAGTACTTC.

Worth noting for this clone: Other DNA sequences of this sample code for an identical CDR3. The chain uses TRBV4-3 and TRBJ2-7, with TRBD1 matching over 9 bases. The CDR3 length is 15 residues. The V segment lost 4 bases and the J segment 3 bases; nucleotides outside the gene matches: 7. In germline, CDR1 is LGHNA, CDR2 YSLEER. The DNA for the CDR3 is TGCGCCAGCAGCCCCGGACAGGGGTCCAGCTACGAGCAGTACTTC. Its protein product is CASSPGQGSSYEQYF.

The V and J genes are TRBV6-5 and TRBJ1-5, with 7 bases that match TRBD1. V dropped 6 bases and J dropped 3; count of bases not matched to a gene: 2. The CDR3 has 13 residues. CDR1 is MNHEY, CDR2 SVGAGI, per germline. The CDR3 DNA sequence: TGTGCCAGCAGACAGGGGATCAATCAGCCCCAGCATTTT. It translates to CASRQGINQPQHF.

The DNA of the CDR3 is TGCGCCAGCAGCTTGGATCTAGTCACAGATACGCAGTATTTT. It is translated as CASSLDLVTDTQYF. This chain uses TRBV5-1 with TRBJ2-3; no definite D call. The length of the CDR3 is 14 residues. V gave up 0 bases and J gave up 2 bases, with 7 bases separating them. CDR1 and CDR2 from the germline V gene are SGHRS and YFSETQ.

In this sample, this clone turned up once. This chain links TRBV7-9 with TRBJ1-2, with 8 positions matching TRBD1. Trimming cost V 5 bases and J 8 bases; bases outside gene matches: 7. The CDR3 is 13 residues long. Germline loops: CDR1 SEHNR, CDR2 FQNEAQ (reference sequence). CDR3 sequence reads: CASSPTGAGGYTF. DNA of the CDR3: TGTGCCAGCAGCCCGACAGGGGCCGGCGGCTACACCTTC. The variable domain in full, with the rest retrieved from reference TRBV7-9 and TRBJ1-2, is DTGVSQNPRHKITKRGQNVTFRCDPISEHNRLYWYRQTLGQGPEFLTYFQNEAQLEKSRLLSDRFSAERPKGSFSTLEIQRTEQGDSAMYLCASSPTGAGGYTFGSGTRLTVV.

This sequence joins TRBV7-9 and TRBJ1-1; D is unresolved. The CDR3 is 12 residues long. Germline assignment: CDR1 SEHNR and CDR2 FQNEAQ (reference sequence). Trimming shortened V by 5 bases and J by 5 bases, and 9 bases separated the two germline ends. The CDR3 protein is CASSRSRTEAFF. For the CDR3, the DNA is TGTGCCAGCAGCCGCAGTAGGACTGAAGCTTTCTTT.

The chain recombines TRBV11-2 with TRBJ1-2, with 11 bases matching TRBD1. The CDR3 is 17 residues long. In germline, CDR1 is SGHAT, CDR2 FQNNGV. Trimming cost V 1 base and J 3 bases; bases outside gene matches: 7. CDR3 sequence (DNA): TGTGCCAGCAGCTTAGGGTCGGGACAGGGGGGATACTATGGCTACACCTTC. The encoded protein is CASSLGSGQGGYYGYTF.

The J gene is TRBJ1-4, the V gene TRBV18; D is unclear. Germline CDR1 is KGHSH and CDR2 is LQKENI. This CDR3 contains 16 residues. V lost 3 bases and J 2 bases, leaving 13 bases between the germline ends. The DNA for the CDR3 is TGTGCCAGCTCACCGGAATTAGACATGACTAATGAAAAACTGTTTTTT. This translates into CASSPELDMTNEKLFF.

The rearrangement links TRBV27 to TRBJ1-1; 8 positions match TRBD1. The V segment lost 7 bases and the J segment 4 bases; nucleotides outside the gene matches: 2. This CDR3 region has 12 residues. Germline V gene sequence: CDR1 MNHEY, CDR2 SMNVEV (reference sequence). CDR3 sequence: CASITGGTEAFF. The CDR3 DNA is TGTGCCAGCATTACAGGGGGCACTGAAGCTTTCTTT.

V is TRBV6-1 and J is TRBJ2-5, with D unclear. V was shortened by 3 bases and J by 11 bases, with 16 bases between the two germline ends. The CDR3 runs to 13 residues. Germline CDR1 MNHNS, CDR2 SASEGT. CDR3 region: CASSEGPFPEQYF. CDR3 DNA: TGTGCCAGCAGTGAGGGCCCCTTCCCGGAGCAGTACTTC.

The table lists this clone with a few counts. The chain joins TRBV9 to TRBJ1-1; D is possibly TRBD1 (6 bases). The germline V and J ends were trimmed by 0 bases and 3 bases, with 15 bases remaining between them. The CDR3 is 16 amino acids. The germline gives CDR1 SGDLS, CDR2 YYNGEE. The CDR3 sequence is CASSVETQGSYTEAFF. CDR3 nucleotide sequence: TGTGCCAGCAGCGTAGAAACACAGGGATCGTACACTGAAGCTTTCTTT.

V gene TRBV27 combines with J gene TRBJ2-1; 9 bases agree with TRBD2. The CDR3 runs 15 residues. J lost 2 bases, V lost 2 bases, and 1 base had no gene match. Germline assignment: CDR1 MNHEY and CDR2 SMNVEV (reference sequence). The chain's CDR3 is CASSLGLATYNEQFF. Written as DNA, the CDR3 is TGTGCCAGCAGTTTAGGACTAGCGACCTACAATGAGCAGTTCTTC.

V and J are TRBV9 and TRBJ2-7; D gene ambiguous. The CDR3 has 14 residues. Germline V CDR1 and CDR2: SGDLS, YYNGEE. Trimming left V 4 bases short and J 2 bases short, with 13 bases between. CDR3 nucleotide sequence: TGTGCCAGCAGCTTTTCAGACAACCCCTACGAGCAGTACTTC. It yields the protein CASSFSDNPYEQYF.

To note about this clone: This CDR3 is also generated by other DNA sequences in the sample. The chain has TRBV13 and TRBJ1-6; no firm D call. Germline CDR1 PRHDT, CDR2 FYEKMQ (reference sequence). V was pared by 5 bases and J by 0 bases, with 5 bases between. The CDR3 extends over 14 amino acids. For the CDR3, the DNA is TGTGCCAGCAGCCTGAGCTCCTATAATTCACCCCTCCACTTT. Residues: CASSLSSYNSPLHF.

The chain couples TRBV5-6 to TRBJ2-5, with D perhaps TRBD1 (6 bases). The germline V gene has CDR1 SGHDT and CDR2 YYEEEE. The CDR3 contains 13 residues. The V and J ends lost 4 bases and 6 bases respectively, with 13 bases between them. CDR3 nucleotide sequence: TGTGCCAGCAGCCTGAAAGGGGGACAGACCCAGTACTTC. Amino acids: CASSLKGGQTQYF.

This chain links TRBV28 with TRBJ1-5; D remains unclear. Trimming removed 5 bases from V and 7 bases from J, with 12 bases in between. The CDR3 extends over 13 amino acids. Looked up from germline, CDR1 is MDHEN and CDR2 is SYDVKM. The CDR3 here is CASSVLGIQPQHF. Here the CDR3 DNA reads TGTGCCAGCAGTGTTCTGGGGATCCAGCCCCAGCATTTT.

The chain recombines TRBV28 with TRBJ2-2; D may be TRBD2 (6 bases). Looked up from germline, CDR1 is MDHEN and CDR2 is SYDVKM. The CDR3 length is 14 residues. The V gene lost 3 bases and the J gene lost 7 bases, with 12 bases spanning the gap. CDR3 sequence reads: CASSFWEAVGELFF. In nucleotides, the CDR3 is TGTGCCAGCAGTTTTTGGGAGGCAGTCGGGGAGCTGTTTTTT.

This chain connects TRBV7-9 to TRBJ2-1, with 11 bases fitting TRBD2. CDR1 and CDR2 from the germline V gene are SEHNR and FQNEAQ (reference sequence). V was clipped by 6 bases and J by 5 bases; unmatched bases: 6. The CDR3 extends over 15 amino acids. CDR3 protein: CASSRLAGGHNEQFF. The CDR3 DNA reads TGTGCCAGCAGTCGTCTAGCGGGGGGACACAATGAGCAGTTCTTC.

The V call is TRBV6-5, the J call TRBJ2-7; D remains unclear. The V gene's germline CDR1 is MNHEY and CDR2 SVGAGI. The CDR3 spans 12 residues. The V gene lost 4 bases and the J gene lost 1 base, with 5 bases spanning the gap. The CDR3 DNA follows: TGTGCCAGCAGTTCGACTTCCTACGAGCAGTACTTC. Translation: CASSSTSYEQYF.

The chain has TRBV28 and TRBJ2-3, with D possibly matching TRBD2 (5 bases). V shed 5 bases and J shed 2 bases, with 17 bases lying between them. Germline-derived CDR1 and CDR2 are MDHEN and SYDVKM. This CDR3 has 16 residues. The CDR3 coding sequence is TGTGCCAGCAGTCCCCGGCTAGCCCAGACCACAGATACGCAGTATTTT. It yields the protein CASSPRLAQTTDTQYF.

This clone was seen only once. This chain connects TRBV5-1 to TRBJ2-5; 9 nucleotides match TRBD2. The CDR3 contains 16 residues. Germline CDR1 SGHRS, CDR2 YFSETQ. V shed 4 bases and J 5 bases; nucleotides not matched to a gene: 12. This chain's CDR3 is CASSPIPAGGFETQYF. The CDR3 DNA is TGCGCCAGCAGCCCCATCCCGGCGGGAGGGTTTGAGACCCAGTACTTC.

About this clone itself: The limits of the CDR3 on the DNA are not certain, so only TCRdb's listed CDR3 is given. The rearrangement uses TRBV7-7 and TRBJ1-3. Counting both end residues, the CDR3 totals 18 amino acids. CDR1 and CDR2 from the germline V gene are SSHAT and FNYEAQ (reference sequence). CDR3 protein: CASSQRQFFGPSGNTIYF.

This clone was counted a few times. The V call is TRBV27, the J call TRBJ2-7; D is uncertain. In germline, CDR1 is MNHEY, CDR2 SMNVEV (reference sequence). The CDR3 loop spans 13 amino acids. Trimming cost V 3 bases and J 2 bases, with 8 bases left between them. The CDR3 DNA reads as TGTGCCAGCAGTTTCGGGCCTCCCTACGAGCAGTACTTC. It encodes CASSFGPPYEQYF.